The text below deals with one T cell receptor beta chain. Sequencing used immunoSEQ multiplex PCR; TCRdb keeps in-frame clones, though not all of them. This table holds about 240,000 clones, 85% to 90% found once. This record belongs to a study of blood T cell repertoires in COVID-19. Study in general: COVID-19 samples, acute and convalescent, were from the United States, Italy and Spain.

CDR3 length: 14 residues. Germline CDR1 reads DFQATT; CDR2 reads SNEGSKA (reference sequence). V gave up 3 bases and J gave up 3 bases, with 15 bases separating them. The sequenced material came from peripheral blood. The chain employs TRBV20-1 and TRBJ2-7; D ambiguous. The TCR was taken from a woman in her seventies with active or convalescent COVID-19. The DNA for the CDR3 is TGCAGTGCTAGTAGCCTCCCCCTGAACTACGAGCAGTACTTC. Its translation is CSASSLPLNYEQYF.